The entry that follows covers one TCR beta chain sequence. Its specificity is unknown. This entry comes from a study of shared clonotypes between healthy human individuals. Those who donated, Caucasian adults without exception, all lived in Nashville, Tennessee. The V gene's germline CDR1 is SNHLY and CDR2 FYNNEI. This CDR3 is built from 17 residues. The V segment lost 8 bases and the J segment 5 bases; nucleotides outside the gene matches: 21. Findings of the study overall: A generally larger estimated richness was seen in naive subsets than in memory subsets. Limitation of the genetic and exposure-history diversity represented came from the few donors.

The genomic DNA of each subset was split evenly across several immunoSEQ plates. Assay: immunoSEQ multiplex PCR; the TCRdb copy retains only in-frame clones and omits some. The profile shows about 670,000 clones, 72% of them singletons. The chain recombines TRBV2 with TRBJ2-7, with TRBD2 matching over 7 bases. The material sequenced was memory CD4+ T cells sorted from blood. The subset: CD45RA-negative fraction. This TCR derives from a woman in her twenties or thirties in good health. The CDR3 DNA reads as TGTGCCAGCGCCCCTGTAGCCGGTGGGAGGGCCCGCCACGAGCAGTACTTC. Its protein product is CASAPVAGGRARHEQYF.